What follows is one T cell receptor beta chain and its context. Its antigen is as yet unknown. This CDR3 is also generated by other DNA sequences in the sample. Researchers ran the assay at a deep level. Assay used: immunoSEQ multiplex PCR; TCRdb lists only in-frame clones, some missing. The sample lists about 2,100,000 clones; about 92% were seen once. The sample is drawn from a study of shared clonotypes between healthy human individuals. Germline V lookup: CDR1 SGHDN, CDR2 FVKESK. The CDR3 covers 12 residues. Trimming took off 3 bases at V and 3 bases at J, with 6 bases between the two ends. Study-level results: Several donors had around 5.5% of their naive CD4 clonotypes in common.

Positively selected for CCR7, the CD45RO-negative cells used as naive CD8 cells excluded terminally differentiated effector memory CD45RA+ cells. The sequence was obtained from a man younger than 30 in good health. Some clones in this sample may be carry-over from other donors' samples. Sequences were obtained from naive CD8+ T cells from PBMCs. The rearrangement joins TRBV14 to TRBJ2-7; no definite D call. The CDR3 sequence is CASSQGGYEQYF. CDR3 in DNA: TGTGCCAGCAGCCAGGGTGGCTACGAGCAGTACTTC.